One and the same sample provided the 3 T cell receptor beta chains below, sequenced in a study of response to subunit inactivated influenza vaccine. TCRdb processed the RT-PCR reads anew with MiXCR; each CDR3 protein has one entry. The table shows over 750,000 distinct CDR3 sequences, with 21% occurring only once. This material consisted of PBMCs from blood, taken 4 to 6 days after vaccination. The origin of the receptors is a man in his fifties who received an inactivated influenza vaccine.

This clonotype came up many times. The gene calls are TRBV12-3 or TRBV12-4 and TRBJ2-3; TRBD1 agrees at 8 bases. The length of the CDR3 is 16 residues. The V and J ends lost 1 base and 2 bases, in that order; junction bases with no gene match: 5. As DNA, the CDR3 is TGTGCCAGCAGTTTAGGGACAGGGCCCCTCACAGATACGCAGTATTTT. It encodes CASSLGTGPLTDTQYF.

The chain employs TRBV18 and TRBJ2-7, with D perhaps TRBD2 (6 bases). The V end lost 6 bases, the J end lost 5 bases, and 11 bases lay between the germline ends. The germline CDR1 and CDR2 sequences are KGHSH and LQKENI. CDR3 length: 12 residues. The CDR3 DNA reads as TGTGCCAGCTCTGGAGGGTGGGACGAGCAGTACTTC. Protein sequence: CASSGGWDEQYF.

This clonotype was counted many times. The CDR3 bases are TGCGCCAGCAGCTCCACAGGGGAAGGGGAAGAGACCCAGTACTTC. This encodes CASSSTGEGEETQYF. The chain links TRBV5-1 to TRBJ2-5; TRBD1 matches at 7 bases. Germline V CDR1 and CDR2: SGHRS, YFSETQ. V lost 3 bases, J lost 3 bases, and 8 bases stayed unmatched. CDR3 length equals 15 residues. Complete variable domain (other parts from reference TRBV5-1 and TRBJ2-5): KAGVTQTPRYLIKTRGQQVTLSCSPISGHRSVSWYQQTPGQGLQFLFEYFSETQRNKGNFPGRFSGRQFSNSRSEMNVSTLELGDSALYLCASSSTGEGEETQYFGPGTRLLVL.